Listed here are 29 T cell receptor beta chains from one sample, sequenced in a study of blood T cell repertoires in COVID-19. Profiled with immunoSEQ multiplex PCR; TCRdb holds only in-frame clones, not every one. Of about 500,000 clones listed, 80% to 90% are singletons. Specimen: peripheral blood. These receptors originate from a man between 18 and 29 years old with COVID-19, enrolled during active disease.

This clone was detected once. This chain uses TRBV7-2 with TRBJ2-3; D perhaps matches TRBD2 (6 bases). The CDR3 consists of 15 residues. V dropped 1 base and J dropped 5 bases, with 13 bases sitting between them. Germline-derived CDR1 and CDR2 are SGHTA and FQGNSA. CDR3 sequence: CASSLDTSILDTQYF. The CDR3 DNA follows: TGTGCCAGCAGCTTAGATACTAGCATTCTAGATACGCAGTATTTT.

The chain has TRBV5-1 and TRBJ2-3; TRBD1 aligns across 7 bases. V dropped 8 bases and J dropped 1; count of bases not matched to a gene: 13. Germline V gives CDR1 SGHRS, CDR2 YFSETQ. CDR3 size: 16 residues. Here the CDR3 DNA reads TGCGCCAGTTCGGATACAGGGGCCCTAGGCACAGATACGCAGTATTTT. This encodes CASSDTGALGTDTQYF.

The DNA of the CDR3 is TGTGCCAGCAGCTTGAAAGACAAGCCCCAGCATTTT. Translated, it gives CASSLKDKPQHF. V and J are TRBV5-6 and TRBJ1-5; D gene uncertain. Germline V lookup: CDR1 SGHDT, CDR2 YYEEEE. The V end lost 1 base, the J end lost 8 bases, and 7 bases lay between the germline ends. CDR3 length: 12 residues.

The CDR3 spells CASSYLGTRTNYGYTF. The CDR3, as DNA: TGTGCCAGCAGTTACTTGGGGACACGAACTAACTATGGCTACACCTTC. V usage is TRBV6-5 and J usage is TRBJ1-2; a possible D gene is TRBD1 (6 bases). V was cut by 1 base and J by 0 bases, with 12 bases left in between. Germline CDR1 MNHEY, CDR2 SVGAGI. CDR3 length equals 16 residues.

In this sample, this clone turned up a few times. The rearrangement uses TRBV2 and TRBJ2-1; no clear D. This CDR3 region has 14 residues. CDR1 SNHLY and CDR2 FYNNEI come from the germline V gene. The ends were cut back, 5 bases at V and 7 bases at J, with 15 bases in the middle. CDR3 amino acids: CASSPSLVWNEQFF. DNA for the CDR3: TGTGCCAGCAGTCCAAGTCTAGTTTGGAATGAGCAGTTCTTC.

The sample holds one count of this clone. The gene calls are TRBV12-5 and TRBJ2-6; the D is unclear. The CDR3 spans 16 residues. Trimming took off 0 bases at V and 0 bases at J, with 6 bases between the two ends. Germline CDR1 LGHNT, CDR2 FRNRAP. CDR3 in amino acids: CASGLVLFSGANVLTF. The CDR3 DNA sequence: TGTGCTAGTGGTTTGGTCTTGTTCTCTGGGGCCAACGTCCTGACTTTC.

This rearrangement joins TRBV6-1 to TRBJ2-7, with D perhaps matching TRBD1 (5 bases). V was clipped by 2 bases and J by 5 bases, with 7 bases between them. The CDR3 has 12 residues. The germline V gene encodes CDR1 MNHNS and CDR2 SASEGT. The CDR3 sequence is CASSEQGHEQYF. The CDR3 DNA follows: TGTGCCAGCAGTGAACAGGGCCACGAGCAGTACTTC.

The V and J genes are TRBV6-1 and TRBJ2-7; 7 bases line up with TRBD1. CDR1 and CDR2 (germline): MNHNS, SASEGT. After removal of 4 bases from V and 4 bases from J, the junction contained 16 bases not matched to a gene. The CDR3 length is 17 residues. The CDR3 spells CASSANRGRQGEYEQYF. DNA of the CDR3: TGTGCCAGCAGTGCGAATCGGGGTCGACAGGGCGAATACGAGCAGTACTTC.

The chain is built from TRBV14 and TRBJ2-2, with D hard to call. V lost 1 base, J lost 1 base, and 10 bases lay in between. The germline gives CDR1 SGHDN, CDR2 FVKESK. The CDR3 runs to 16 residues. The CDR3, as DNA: TGTGCCAGCAGCCAAGTGGGCCCCATGAACACCGGGGAGCTGTTTTTT. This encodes CASSQVGPMNTGELFF.

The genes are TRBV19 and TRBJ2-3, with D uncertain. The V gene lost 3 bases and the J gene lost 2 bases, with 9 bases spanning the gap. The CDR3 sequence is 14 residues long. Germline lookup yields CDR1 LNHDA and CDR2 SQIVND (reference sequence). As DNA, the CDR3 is TGTGCCAGTAGTATTGGTAGACTCACAGATACGCAGTATTTT. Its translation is CASSIGRLTDTQYF.

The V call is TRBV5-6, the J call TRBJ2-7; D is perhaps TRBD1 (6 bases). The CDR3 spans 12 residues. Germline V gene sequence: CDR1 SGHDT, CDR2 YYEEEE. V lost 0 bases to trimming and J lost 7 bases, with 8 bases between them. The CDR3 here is CASSLGGREQYF. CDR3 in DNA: TGTGCCAGCAGCTTGGGGGGGCGGGAGCAGTACTTC. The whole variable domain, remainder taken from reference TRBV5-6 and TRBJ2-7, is DAGVTQSPTHLIKTRGQQVTLRCSPKSGHDTVSWYQQALGQGPQFIFQYYEEEERQRGNFPDRFSGHQFPNYSSELNVNALLLGDSALYLCASSLGGREQYFGPGTRLTVT.

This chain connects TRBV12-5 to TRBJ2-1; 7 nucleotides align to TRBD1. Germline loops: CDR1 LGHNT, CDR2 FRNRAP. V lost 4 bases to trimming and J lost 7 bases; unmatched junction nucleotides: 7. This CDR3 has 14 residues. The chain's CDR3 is CASGSSGGWNEQFF. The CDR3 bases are TGTGCTAGTGGTTCCTCAGGGGGTTGGAATGAGCAGTTCTTC.

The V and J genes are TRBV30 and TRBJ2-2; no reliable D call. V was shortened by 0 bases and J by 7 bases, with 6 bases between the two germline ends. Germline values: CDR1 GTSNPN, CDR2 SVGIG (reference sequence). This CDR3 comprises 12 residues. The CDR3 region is CAWSVSFGELFF. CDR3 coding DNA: TGTGCCTGGAGTGTAAGCTTCGGGGAGCTGTTTTTT.

CDR3 in amino acids: CASSYTRTSRTGELFF. Written as DNA, the CDR3 is TGTGCCAGCAGCTATACCAGGACTAGCCGAACCGGGGAGCTGTTTTTT. The gene calls are TRBV5-4 and TRBJ2-2; 8 bases agree with TRBD2. The CDR3 is 16 residues long. Germline lookup yields CDR1 SGHNT and CDR2 YYREEE (reference sequence). V was clipped by 3 bases and J by 5 bases; unmatched bases: 9.

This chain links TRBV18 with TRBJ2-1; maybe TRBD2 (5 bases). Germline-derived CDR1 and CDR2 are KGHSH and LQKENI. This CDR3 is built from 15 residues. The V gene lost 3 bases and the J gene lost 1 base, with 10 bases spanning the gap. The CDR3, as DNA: TGTGCCAGCTCACCTCGTCGGGGTTCCTACAATGAGCAGTTCTTC. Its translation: CASSPRRGSYNEQFF.

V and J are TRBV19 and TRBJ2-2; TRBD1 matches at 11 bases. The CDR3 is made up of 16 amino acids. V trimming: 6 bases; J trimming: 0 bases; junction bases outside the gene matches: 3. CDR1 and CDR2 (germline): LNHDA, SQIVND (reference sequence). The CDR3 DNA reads TGTGCCAGTAGGCCGGGACAGGGGGCGAACACCGGGGAGCTGTTTTTT. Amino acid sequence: CASRPGQGANTGELFF. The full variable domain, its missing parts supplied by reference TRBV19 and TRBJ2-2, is DGGITQSPKYLFRKEGQNVTLSCEQNLNHDAMYWYRQDPGQGLRLIYYSQIVNDFQKGDIAEGYSVSREKKESFPLTVTSAQKNPTAFYLCASRPGQGANTGELFFGEGSRLTVL.

The CDR3 reads CATKPSQGVVYEQYF. Here the CDR3 DNA reads TGTGCCACCAAACCGAGTCAGGGGGTGGTTTACGAGCAGTACTTC. This chain connects TRBV15 to TRBJ2-7, with TRBD1 matching over 7 bases. J gave up 4 bases and V 7 bases, and 13 bases lay outside the gene matches. Germline V gene lookup returns CDR1 LNHNV and CDR2 YYDKDF (reference sequence). The CDR3 consists of 15 residues.

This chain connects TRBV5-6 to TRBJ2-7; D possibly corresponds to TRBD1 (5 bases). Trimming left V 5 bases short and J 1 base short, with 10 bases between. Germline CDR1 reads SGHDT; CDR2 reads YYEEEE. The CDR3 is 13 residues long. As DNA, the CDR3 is TGTGCCAGCAGTTTAGGGGCATCCTACGAGCAGTACTTC. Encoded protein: CASSLGASYEQYF.

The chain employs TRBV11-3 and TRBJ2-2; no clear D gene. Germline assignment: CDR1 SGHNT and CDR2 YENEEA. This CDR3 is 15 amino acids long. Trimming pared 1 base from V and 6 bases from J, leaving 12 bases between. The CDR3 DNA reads TGTGCCAGCAGCTTAGCGCCGAGTCCGGCCGGGGAGCTGTTTTTT. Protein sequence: CASSLAPSPAGELFF.

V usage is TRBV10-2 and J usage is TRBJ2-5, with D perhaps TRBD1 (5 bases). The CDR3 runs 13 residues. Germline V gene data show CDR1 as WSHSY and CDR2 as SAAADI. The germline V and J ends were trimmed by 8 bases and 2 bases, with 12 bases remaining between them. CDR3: CASCRGAQETQYF. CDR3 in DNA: TGCGCCAGCTGCCGTGGGGCACAAGAGACCCAGTACTTC.

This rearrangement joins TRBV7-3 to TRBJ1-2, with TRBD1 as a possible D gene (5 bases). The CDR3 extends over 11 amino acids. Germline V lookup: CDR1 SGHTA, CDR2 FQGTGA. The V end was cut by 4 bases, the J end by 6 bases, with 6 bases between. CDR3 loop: CASSSGNGYTF. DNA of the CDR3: TGTGCCAGCAGCTCAGGGAATGGCTACACCTTC.

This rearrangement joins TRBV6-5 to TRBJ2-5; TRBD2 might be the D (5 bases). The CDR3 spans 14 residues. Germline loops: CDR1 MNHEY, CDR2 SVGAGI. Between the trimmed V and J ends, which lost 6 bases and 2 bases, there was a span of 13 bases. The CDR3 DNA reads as TGTGCCAGCAGGGGCCTCCCGGGGCAAGAGACCCAGTACTTC. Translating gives CASRGLPGQETQYF.

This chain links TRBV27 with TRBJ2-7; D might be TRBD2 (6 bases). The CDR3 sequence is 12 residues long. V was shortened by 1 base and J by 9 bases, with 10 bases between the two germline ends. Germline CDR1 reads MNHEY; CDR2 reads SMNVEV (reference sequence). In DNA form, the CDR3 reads TGTGCCAGCAGTTTATTGGGGGAGGCGCAGTACTTC. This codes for CASSLLGEAQYF.

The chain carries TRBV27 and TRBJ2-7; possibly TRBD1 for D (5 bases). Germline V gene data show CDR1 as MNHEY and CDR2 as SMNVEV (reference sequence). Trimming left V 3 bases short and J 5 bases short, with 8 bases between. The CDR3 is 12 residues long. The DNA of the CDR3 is TGTGCCAGCAGTTTCCTAGGGGACGAGCAGTACTTC. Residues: CASSFLGDEQYF.

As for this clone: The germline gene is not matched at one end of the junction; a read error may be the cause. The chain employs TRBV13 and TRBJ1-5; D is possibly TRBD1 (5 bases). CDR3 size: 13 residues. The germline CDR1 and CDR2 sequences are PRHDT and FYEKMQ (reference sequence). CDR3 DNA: TGTGCCAGCACCTTAGGGGCGGGACAGCCCCAGCATTTT. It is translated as CASTLGAGQPQHF.

CDR3 sequence reads: CASRIGSTGTGELFF. DNA of the CDR3: TGTGCCAGCAGGATCGGATCTACGGGCACCGGGGAGCTGTTTTTT. The chain joins TRBV2 to TRBJ2-2; no firm D call. Per germline, CDR1 SNHLY and CDR2 FYNNEI. Trimming left V 6 bases short and J 4 bases short, with 15 bases between. This CDR3 has 15 residues. Full variable domain (outside the CDR3, taken from reference TRBV2 and TRBJ2-2): EPEVTQTPSHQVTQMGQEVILRCVPISNHLYFYWYRQILGQKVEFLVSFYNNEISEKSEIFDDQFSVERPDGSNFTLKIRSTKLEDSAMYFCASRIGSTGTGELFFGEGSRLTVL.

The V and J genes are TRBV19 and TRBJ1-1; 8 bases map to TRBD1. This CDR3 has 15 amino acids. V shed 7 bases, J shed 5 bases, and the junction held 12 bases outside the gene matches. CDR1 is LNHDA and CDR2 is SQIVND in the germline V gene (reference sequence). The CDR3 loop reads CASTAGTGGYTEAFF. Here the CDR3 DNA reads TGTGCCAGTACCGCCGGGACAGGAGGTTATACTGAAGCTTTCTTT.

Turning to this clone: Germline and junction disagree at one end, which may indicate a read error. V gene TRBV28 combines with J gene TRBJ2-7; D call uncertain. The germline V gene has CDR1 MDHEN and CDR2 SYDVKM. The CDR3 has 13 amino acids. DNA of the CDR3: TGTGCCAGCAGAGATGGCCTCTCCGACGAGCAGTACTTC. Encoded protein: CASRDGLSDEQYF.

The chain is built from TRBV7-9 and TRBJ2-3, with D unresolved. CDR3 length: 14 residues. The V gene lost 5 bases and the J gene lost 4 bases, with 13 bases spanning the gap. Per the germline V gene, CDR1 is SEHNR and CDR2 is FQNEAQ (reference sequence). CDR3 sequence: CASSRSITADTQYF. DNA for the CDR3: TGTGCCAGCAGCCGATCGATAACTGCAGATACGCAGTATTTT.